The 16 T cell receptor beta chains reported below all come from one sample, sequenced in a study of cytomegalovirus exposure and HLA in healthy donors. TCRdb keeps only in-frame clones here, not all; method: immunoSEQ multiplex PCR. There are about 120,000 clones in the sample; 75% to 90% occur only once, and roughly 4.4% lies in the top ten. What was sequenced was PBMCs. All receptors come from a man younger than 35 in good health and CMV-seropositive.

This chain connects TRBV6-1 to TRBJ1-2, with D possibly matching TRBD1 (5 bases). CDR1 is MNHNS, CDR2 SASEGT, per germline. Trimming removed 3 bases from V and 4 bases from J, with 9 bases in between. The CDR3 totals 13 residues. CDR3 sequence: CASSEAGTYGYTF. The CDR3 nucleotides are TGTGCCAGCAGTGAGGCGGGGACCTATGGCTACACCTTC.

The chain joins TRBV7-9 to TRBJ1-1; D is perhaps TRBD1 (5 bases). The V and J ends lost 5 bases and 9 bases respectively, with 25 bases between them. There are 16 residues in the CDR3. CDR1 and CDR2 from the germline V gene are SEHNR and FQNEAQ (reference sequence). The CDR3 DNA is TGTGCCAGCAGCCTAGGCCCACGGCGGGGGGAACTGAAAGCTTTCTTT. It specifies CASSLGPRRGELKAFF.

CDR3 sequence reads: CASSQDRTLYGYTF. The CDR3 DNA is TGCGCCAGCAGCCAAGACAGGACTCTCTATGGCTACACCTTC. The chain is built from TRBV4-3 and TRBJ1-2; unclear D gene. V gave up 0 bases and J gave up 4 bases, with 9 bases separating them. CDR1 is LGHNA and CDR2 is YSLEER in the germline V gene. The CDR3 is 14 amino acids.

This clone has only one observation. The V gene is TRBV6-5, the J gene TRBJ2-2, with D possibly matching TRBD1 (6 bases). The CDR3 consists of 15 residues. V shed 6 bases and J shed 7 bases, with 18 bases lying between them. In germline, CDR1 is MNHEY, CDR2 SVGAGI. The CDR3 reads CASRATGGLGGELFF. DNA for the CDR3: TGTGCCAGCAGAGCGACAGGAGGTCTGGGCGGGGAGCTGTTTTTT.

The chain recombines TRBV27 with TRBJ1-4; 7 bases match TRBD1. The junction had 4 bases not matched to a gene; V was cut back by 0 bases and J by 6 bases. This CDR3 is 15 amino acids long. The germline V gene encodes CDR1 MNHEY and CDR2 SMNVEV (reference sequence). The DNA of the CDR3 is TGTGCCAGCAGTTTATCTACAGGGGCGGATGAAAAACTGTTTTTT. Its protein product is CASSLSTGADEKLFF.

A single count supports this clone. This rearrangement joins TRBV6-4 to TRBJ1-6; the D gene is possibly TRBD1 (5 bases). The germline V gene encodes CDR1 MRHNA and CDR2 SNTAGT. V was pared by 4 bases and J by 7 bases, with 11 bases between. CDR3 size: 14 residues. The CDR3 DNA reads TGTGCCAGCAGTGTGGGGGGACGCAATTCACCCCTCCACTTT. Its protein product is CASSVGGRNSPLHF.

The genes are TRBV7-9 and TRBJ1-5, with D perhaps TRBD1 (6 bases). The V end lost 4 bases, the J end lost 0 bases, and 16 bases lay between the germline ends. The CDR3 sequence is 17 residues long. Germline lookup yields CDR1 SEHNR and CDR2 FQNEAQ (reference sequence). CDR3 protein: CASSYLDSVYSNQPQHF. The CDR3 DNA follows: TGTGCCAGCAGCTATCTGGACAGCGTTTATAGCAATCAGCCCCAGCATTTT.

The chain links TRBV6-5 to TRBJ2-2, with 8 nucleotides matching TRBD1. This CDR3 spans 15 amino acids. The V gene end was trimmed by 7 bases and the J gene end by 1 base; junction bases not matched to a gene: 5. The germline gives CDR1 MNHEY, CDR2 SVGAGI. In DNA, the CDR3 is TGTGCCAGCATTGGGGGGACAGGGAACACCGGGGAGCTGTTTTTT. Protein sequence: CASIGGTGNTGELFF.

This chain joins TRBV6-5 and TRBJ2-1; D might be TRBD2 (6 bases). This CDR3 has 12 residues. Germline V gene data show CDR1 as MNHEY and CDR2 as SVGAGI. V lost 3 bases, J lost 8 bases, and 8 bases lay in between. CDR3 protein: CASSYAGHEQFF. The CDR3 nucleotides read TGTGCCAGCAGTTATGCGGGGCATGAGCAGTTCTTC.

CDR3 coding DNA: TGCAGCGTTGACACAGGGTGGCCGAACACTGAAGCTTTCTTT. This codes for CSVDTGWPNTEAFF. The V call is TRBV29-1, the J call TRBJ1-1; a possible D gene is TRBD1 (6 bases). The CDR3 sequence is 14 residues long. The germline CDR1 and CDR2 sequences are SQVTM and ANQGSEA. The V and J ends lost 3 bases and 1 base respectively, with 12 bases between them.

V usage is TRBV5-1 and J usage is TRBJ2-4, with a tentative D call TRBD1 (6 bases). This CDR3 has 14 amino acids. Trimming stripped 2 bases from V and 7 bases from J, with 13 bases between. Germline V lookup: CDR1 SGHRS, CDR2 YFSETQ. The CDR3 region has the DNA TGCGCCAGCAGCTTCGAGACAGGTGGTAACATTCAGTACTTC. Its protein is CASSFETGGNIQYF.

The genes are TRBV7-9 and TRBJ2-6, with 7 positions matching TRBD1. CDR3 size: 16 residues. V trimming: 5 bases; J trimming: 2 bases; junction bases outside the gene matches: 6. Germline V lookup: CDR1 SEHNR, CDR2 FQNEAQ (reference sequence). CDR3 DNA: TGTGCCAGCAGCATTACCCAGGGGGCTGGGGCCAACGTCCTGACTTTC. Amino acids: CASSITQGAGANVLTF.

The rearrangement joins TRBV29-1 to TRBJ2-1, with a weak D call TRBD1 (5 bases). This CDR3 spans 15 amino acids. Trimming pared 4 bases from V and 2 bases from J, leaving 15 bases between. Germline CDR1 and CDR2: SQVTM and ANQGSEA. CDR3 nucleotide sequence: TGCAGCGTTGGAGTAAGACAGTCTCCCTACAATGAGCAGTTCTTC. Its protein product is CSVGVRQSPYNEQFF.

The V and J genes are TRBV4-3 and TRBJ1-5; D gene uncertain. Germline-derived CDR1 and CDR2 are LGHNA and YSLEER. The CDR3 sequence is 13 residues long. Trimming left V 5 bases short and J 6 bases short, with 11 bases between. The CDR3 loop reads CASSELTGQPQHF. CDR3 coding DNA: TGCGCCAGCAGCGAACTTACTGGTCAGCCCCAGCATTTT.

The V gene is TRBV5-4, the J gene TRBJ2-2; 9 bases map to TRBD1. J was trimmed by 6 bases and V by 5 bases; bases with no gene match: 8. Germline V gene lookup returns CDR1 SGHNT and CDR2 YYREEE (reference sequence). The length of the CDR3 is 15 residues. In DNA form, the CDR3 reads TGTGCCAGCAGTTGGGGGACAGGGACCCCCGGGGAGCTGTTTTTT. Translating gives CASSWGTGTPGELFF. The whole variable domain, filled in from reference TRBV5-4 and TRBJ2-2, reads ETGVTQSPTHLIKTRGQQVTLRCSSQSGHNTVSWYQQALGQGPQFIFQYYREEENGRGNFPPRFSGLQFPNYSSELNVNALELDDSALYLCASSWGTGTPGELFFGEGSRLTVL.

V usage is TRBV11-2 and J usage is TRBJ2-2, with 8 bases matching TRBD1. This CDR3 region has 18 residues. CDR1 is SGHAT and CDR2 is FQNNGV in the germline V gene. With 4 bases clipped from V and 5 bases from J, the junction kept 15 bases outside the gene matches. The CDR3 bases are TGTGCCAGCAGCTCTCGGACAGGGCCTGCCGGGGAAACCGGGGAGCTGTTTTTT. It encodes CASSSRTGPAGETGELFF.